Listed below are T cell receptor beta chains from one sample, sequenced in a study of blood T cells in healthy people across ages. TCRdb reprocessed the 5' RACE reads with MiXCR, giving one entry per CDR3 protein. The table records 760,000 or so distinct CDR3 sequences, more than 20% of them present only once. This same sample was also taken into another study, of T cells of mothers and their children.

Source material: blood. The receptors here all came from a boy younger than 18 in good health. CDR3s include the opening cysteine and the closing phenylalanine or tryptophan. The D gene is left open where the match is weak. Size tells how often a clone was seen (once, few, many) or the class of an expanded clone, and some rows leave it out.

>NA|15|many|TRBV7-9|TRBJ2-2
TGTGCCAGCAGCTTTTACGTTGGAATCACCGGGGAGCTGTTTTTT
CASSFYVGITGELFF
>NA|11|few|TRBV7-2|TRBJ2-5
TGTGCCAGCGGGGGGTTGGAGACCCAGTACTTC
CASGGLETQYF
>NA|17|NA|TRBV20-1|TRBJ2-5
TGCAGTGCTAGAGATCTGGGGGCCGACGAAGTCCAGGAGACCCAGTACTTC
CSARDLGADEVQETQYF
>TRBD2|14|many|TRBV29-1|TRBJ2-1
TGCAGCGTTGGGCTAGCGGGGGGCTACAATGAGCAGTTCTTC
CSVGLAGGYNEQFF
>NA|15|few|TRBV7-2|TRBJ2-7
TGTGCCAGCAGCTTATACGCAGTAGCCTCCTACGAGCAGTACTTC
CASSLYAVASYEQYF
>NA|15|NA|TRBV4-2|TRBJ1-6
TGTGCCAGCAGCCAAGATATTGAGTTAGTTTCACCCCTCCACTTT
CASSQDIELVSPLHF
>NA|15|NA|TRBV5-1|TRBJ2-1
TGCGCCAGCAGCTGGCGCCCGACAGAGAACAATGAGCAGTTCTTC
CASSWRPTENNEQFF
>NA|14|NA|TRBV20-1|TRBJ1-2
TGCAGTGCTACGCCGGGGGAATCGGCCTATGGCTACACCTTC
CSATPGESAYGYTF
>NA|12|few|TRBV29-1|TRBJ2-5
TGCAGCGTCCGACAGGCCCAAGAGACCCAGTACTTC
CSVRQAQETQYF
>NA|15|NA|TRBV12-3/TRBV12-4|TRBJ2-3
TGTGCCAGCAGTTGGGCGGTGGGCCGCACAGATACGCAGTATTTT
CASSWAVGRTDTQYF
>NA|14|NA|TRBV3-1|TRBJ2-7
TGTGCCAGCAGCCAAGTCCCGGAATCCTACGAGCAGTACTTC
CASSQVPESYEQYF
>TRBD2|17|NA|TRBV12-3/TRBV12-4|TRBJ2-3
TGTGCCAGCAGTTTAAAGTTAGCGGGAGTCCTCACAGATACGCAGTATTTT
CASSLKLAGVLTDTQYF
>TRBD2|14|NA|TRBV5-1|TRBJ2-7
TGCGCCAGCAGCGGGGGGACTAGCGGCTGCGAGCAGTACTTC
CASSGGTSGCEQYF
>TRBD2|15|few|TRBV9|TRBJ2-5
TGTGCCAGCAGCGTAGCCGGGGGGGTCGAGGAGACCCAGTACTTC
CASSVAGGVEETQYF
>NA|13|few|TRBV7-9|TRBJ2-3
TGTGCCAGCACGTGGCGGGTTATTGATACGCAGTATTTT
CASTWRVIDTQYF
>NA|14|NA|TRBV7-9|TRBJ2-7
TGTGCCAGCAGCGGCCGGGACACGATCTACGAGCAGTACTTC
CASSGRDTIYEQYF
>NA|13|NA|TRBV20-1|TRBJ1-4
TGCAGTGCTCCCGTCGACTCTAATGAAAAACTGTTTTTT
CSAPVDSNEKLFF
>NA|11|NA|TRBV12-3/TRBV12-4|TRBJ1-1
TGTGCCAGCAGTTTTAGGGGTTGGGCTTTCTTT
CASSFRGWAFF
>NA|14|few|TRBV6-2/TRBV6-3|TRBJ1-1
TGTGCCAGCAGTTACTCCAGGACTGTGACTGAAGCTTTCTTT
CASSYSRTVTEAFF
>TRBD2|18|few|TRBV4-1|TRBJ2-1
TGCGCCAGCAGCCAGGGAACGGGACTAGCGGGAGGGCTCACTGAGCAGTTCTTC
CASSQGTGLAGGLTEQFF
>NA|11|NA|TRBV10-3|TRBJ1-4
TGTGAATCCGGGGGAGGCGAAAAACTGTTTTTT
CESGGGEKLFF
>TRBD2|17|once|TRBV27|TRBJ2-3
TGTGCCAGCAGTTTATTCAGCGGGAGGATCCCCACAGATACGCAGTATTTT
CASSLFSGRIPTDTQYF
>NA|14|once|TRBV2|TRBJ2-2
TGTGGCAGCAGTGAGAGGCAGTACACCGGGGAGCTGTTTTTT
CGSSERQYTGELFF
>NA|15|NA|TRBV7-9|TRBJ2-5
TGTGCCAGCAGCTTTGGGGAACTCGGTCAAGAGACCCAGTACTTC
CASSFGELGQETQYF
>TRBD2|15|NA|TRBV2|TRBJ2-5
TGTGCCAGCAGCGAAGAGTCTAGCGGCCAAGAGACCCAGTACTTC
CASSEESSGQETQYF
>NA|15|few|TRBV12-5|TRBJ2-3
TGTGCTAGTGGTCGACCCCCGACTAGAACAGATACGCAGTATTTT
CASGRPPTRTDTQYF
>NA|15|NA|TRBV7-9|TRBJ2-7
TGTGCCAGCAGCCGTCCCCGGACAGACATGGGCGAGCAGTACTTC
CASSRPRTDMGEQYF
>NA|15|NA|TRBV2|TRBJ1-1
TGTGCCAGCAGTGAAGCGCTACTAAGCGGCACTGAAGCTTTCTTT
CASSEALLSGTEAFF
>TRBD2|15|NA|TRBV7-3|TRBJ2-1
TGTGCCAGCAGCCCCACTAGCGGGAGGAGCTATGAGCAGTTCTTC
CASSPTSGRSYEQFF
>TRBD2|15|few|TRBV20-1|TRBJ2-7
TGCAGTGCTAGACGACTAGCGGGAGGCACCTACGAGCAGTACTTC
CSARRLAGGTYEQYF
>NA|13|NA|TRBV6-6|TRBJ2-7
TGTGCCAGCGGGGACGGCACCAACTACGAGCAGTACTTC
CASGDGTNYEQYF
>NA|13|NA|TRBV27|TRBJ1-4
TGTGCCAGCAGTTTACAGGGCTCGGACAAACTGTTTTTT
CASSLQGSDKLFF
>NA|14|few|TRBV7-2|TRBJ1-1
TGTGCCTCCGTGCCGACGGGGCGCGGGACTGAAGCTTTCTTT
CASVPTGRGTEAFF
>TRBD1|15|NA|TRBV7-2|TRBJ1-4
TGTGCCAGCAGCTTATACGGGACAGACAATGAAAAACTGTTTTTT
CASSLYGTDNEKLFF
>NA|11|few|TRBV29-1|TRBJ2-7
TGCAGCGCTAGTGGGTTGTACGAGCAGTACTTC
CSASGLYEQYF
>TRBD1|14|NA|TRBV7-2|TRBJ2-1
TGTGCCAGCAGCTTAATTGGGACAGGGGGGATTCGGGACTTC
CASSLIGTGGIRDF
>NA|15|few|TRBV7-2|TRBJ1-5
TGTGCCAGCAGCTTAGACGGGGGAAAGGGTCAGCCCCAGCATTTT
CASSLDGGKGQPQHF
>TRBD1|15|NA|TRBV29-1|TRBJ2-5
TGCAGCGTTGCTTGGGACAGGGACCAACAAGAGACCCAGTACTTC
CSVAWDRDQQETQYF
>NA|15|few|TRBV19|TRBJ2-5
TGTGCCAGTAGTAAGGGGGGGTACGAGGGAGAGACCCAGTACTTC
CASSKGGYEGETQYF
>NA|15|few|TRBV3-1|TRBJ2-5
TGTGCCAGCAGCCAAGCGACAGGCACACAAGAGACCCAGTACTTC
CASSQATGTQETQYF